This passage covers 20 T cell receptor beta chains from one sample sequenced in a study of TIL therapy for anti-PD-1-resistant metastatic lung cancer. The sample's time point: pre-treatment sample, taken before nivolumab and TIL therapy. The tumor samples were excised metastases, mostly pleural nodules or supraclavicular lymph nodes. The immunoSEQ assay was v3. Sequencing used immunoSEQ multiplex PCR; TCRdb keeps in-frame clones, though not all of them. The sample records approximately 23,000 clones, roughly two thirds being singletons. Sample: tumor tissue, taken at baseline. The source is a woman between 25 and 85 years old with non-small cell lung cancer.

This clone was counted between two and nine times. The rearrangement links TRBV4-2 to TRBJ2-1; TRBD2 might be the D (5 bases). This CDR3 contains 16 residues. Looked up from germline, CDR1 is LGHNA and CDR2 is YNFKEQ. V was clipped by 0 bases and J by 0 bases, with 9 bases between them. The CDR3 sequence is CASSQEASSSYNEQFF. The CDR3 DNA reads as TGTGCCAGCAGCCAAGAGGCTAGCAGCTCCTACAATGAGCAGTTCTTC.

This sequence joins TRBV29-1 and TRBJ2-1; 7 bases map to TRBD1. The V segment lost 6 bases and the J segment 8 bases; nucleotides outside the gene matches: 10. This CDR3 comprises 13 residues. Germline CDR1 reads SQVTM; CDR2 reads ANQGSEA. CDR3 region: CSVTGRGYDEQFF. The CDR3 DNA is TGCAGCGTCACCGGCAGGGGGTACGATGAGCAGTTCTTC.

The chain carries TRBV19 and TRBJ1-2; maybe TRBD1 (6 bases). Trimming pared 0 bases from V and 7 bases from J, leaving 12 bases between. This CDR3 spans 14 amino acids. Looked up from germline, CDR1 is LNHDA and CDR2 is SQIVND (reference sequence). This CDR3 reads CASSIDPRGTGYTF. The CDR3 DNA reads TGTGCCAGTAGTATAGATCCCAGGGGCACTGGCTACACCTTC.

This clone has just a few counts. CDR3 DNA: TGTGCCAGCGGGGTCGTCCCCTACGAGCAGTACTTC. Amino acid sequence: CASGVVPYEQYF. This chain links TRBV6-1 with TRBJ2-7; D remains unclear. CDR1 and CDR2 from the germline V gene are MNHNS and SASEGT. The CDR3 extends over 12 amino acids. Trimming took off 8 bases at V and 2 bases at J, with 10 bases between the two ends.

The V and J genes are TRBV14 and TRBJ1-1; D is unresolved. Germline CDR1 and CDR2: SGHDN and FVKESK. This CDR3 has 13 amino acids. Trimming left V 6 bases short and J 0 bases short, with 8 bases between. CDR3 DNA sequence: TGTGCCAGCAGGGGATTCATGAACACTGAAGCTTTCTTT. Translated: CASRGFMNTEAFF.

This sequence joins TRBV14 and TRBJ2-1; possibly TRBD1 for D (6 bases). Looked up from germline, CDR1 is SGHDN and CDR2 is FVKESK. Between the trimmed V and J ends, which lost 0 bases and 5 bases, there was a span of 11 bases. The CDR3 loop spans 15 amino acids. CDR3 amino acids: CASSQDPRDNNEQFF. For the CDR3, the DNA is TGTGCCAGCAGCCAAGATCCCAGGGACAACAATGAGCAGTTCTTC.

The chain has TRBV2 and TRBJ2-6; the D gene is possibly TRBD2 (5 bases). Germline V lookup: CDR1 SNHLY, CDR2 FYNNEI. V dropped 7 bases and J dropped 3 bases, with 13 bases sitting between them. The CDR3 is 15 residues long. The DNA for the CDR3 is TGTGCCAGCACCACACGGGGATATGGGGCCAACGTCCTGACTTTC. Its translation is CASTTRGYGANVLTF. The full variable domain, with the rest looked up from reference TRBV2 and TRBJ2-6, is EPEVTQTPSHQVTQMGQEVILRCVPISNHLYFYWYRQILGQKVEFLVSFYNNEISEKSEIFDDQFSVERPDGSNFTLKIRSTKLEDSAMYFCASTTRGYGANVLTFGAGSRLTVL.

The V gene is TRBV7-8, the J gene TRBJ2-7; 11 nucleotides agree with TRBD1. Germline values: CDR1 SGHVS, CDR2 FQNEAQ. The CDR3 sequence is 14 residues long. The junction had 2 bases not matched to a gene; V was cut back by 1 base and J by 6 bases. The CDR3 nucleotides are TGTGCCAGCAGCTTAGGGACAGGGGGCACCGAGCAGTACTTC. Residues: CASSLGTGGTEQYF.

V gene TRBV7-2 combines with J gene TRBJ2-5; D gene uncertain. CDR1 and CDR2 from the germline V gene are SGHTA and FQGNSA. The CDR3 consists of 14 residues. V lost 1 base, J lost 2 bases, and 8 bases lay in between. CDR3 sequence reads: CASSLVVSQETQYF. For the CDR3, the DNA is TGTGCCAGCAGCTTAGTGGTCAGTCAAGAGACCCAGTACTTC.

This chain joins TRBV10-2 and TRBJ2-1; 11 bases are shared with TRBD2. This CDR3 comprises 13 residues. Germline CDR1 and CDR2: WSHSY and SAAADI. The trim removed 4 bases at V and 8 bases at J, leaving 1 base unmatched. This CDR3 is CASSGLAGYEQFF. The DNA for the CDR3 is TGCGCCAGCAGTGGACTAGCGGGGTATGAGCAGTTCTTC.

This clone was observed many times. The chain links TRBV11-2 to TRBJ2-1; possibly TRBD2 for D (6 bases). CDR1 is SGHAT, CDR2 FQNNGV, per germline. The length of the CDR3 is 15 residues. V lost 3 bases and J 4 bases, leaving 13 bases between the germline ends. The CDR3, as DNA: TGTGCCAGCAGCTTGGGGAGGACACCTTACAATGAGCAGTTCTTC. Translation: CASSLGRTPYNEQFF.

The rearrangement uses TRBV10-3 and TRBJ1-2, with a weak D call TRBD1 (5 bases). Looked up from germline, CDR1 is ENHRY and CDR2 is SYGVKD. The CDR3 extends over 13 amino acids. Trimming removed 8 bases at V and 0 bases at J, with 10 bases between. In DNA form, the CDR3 reads TGTGCCATCGGGACGGATACTAACTATGGCTACACCTTC. Its protein product is CAIGTDTNYGYTF.

The V call is TRBV2, the J call TRBJ2-1, with 12 bases identical to TRBD2. CDR1 and CDR2 from the germline V gene are SNHLY and FYNNEI. Unmatched junction bases numbered 9, after V lost 5 bases and J lost 4 bases. CDR3 length equals 17 residues. CDR3 region: CASSLRLAGVGYNEQFF. DNA of the CDR3: TGTGCCAGCAGTCTTAGACTAGCGGGAGTCGGGTACAATGAGCAGTTCTTC.

V and J are TRBV5-1 and TRBJ2-1; possibly TRBD2 for D (5 bases). In germline, CDR1 is SGHRS, CDR2 YFSETQ. Deletions cut 0 bases from V and 5 bases from J, with 12 bases between. CDR3 length equals 15 residues. The CDR3 protein is CASSLAIRGDNEQFF. The DNA of the CDR3 is TGCGCCAGCAGCTTGGCCATACGGGGAGACAATGAGCAGTTCTTC.

The J gene is TRBJ1-5, the V gene TRBV15; the match to TRBD1 covers 7 bases. The CDR3 is 13 residues long. After removal of 5 bases from V and 3 bases from J, the junction contained 1 base not matched to a gene. Germline CDR1 and CDR2: LNHNV and YYDKDF (reference sequence). The DNA of the CDR3 is TGTGCCACCAGCGGACAGGCCAATCAGCCCCAGCATTTT. Translating gives CATSGQANQPQHF.

A few counts support this clone. The V and J genes are TRBV5-1 and TRBJ2-7, with D possibly being TRBD1 (6 bases). CDR3 length equals 13 residues. The ends were cut back, 5 bases at V and 3 bases at J, with 12 bases in the middle. The germline V gene has CDR1 SGHRS and CDR2 YFSETQ. CDR3 residues: CASRFGQNYEQYF. CDR3 nucleotide sequence: TGCGCCAGCAGATTTGGACAGAACTACGAGCAGTACTTC. The entire variable domain, with the rest obtained from reference TRBV5-1 and TRBJ2-7, is as follows: KAGVTQTPRYLIKTRGQQVTLSCSPISGHRSVSWYQQTPGQGLQFLFEYFSETQRNKGNFPGRFSGRQFSNSRSEMNVSTLELGDSALYLCASRFGQNYEQYFGPGTRLTVT.

In its sample, this clone was seen a few times. The chain links TRBV9 to TRBJ1-1; D unclear. Germline CDR1 reads SGDLS; CDR2 reads YYNGEE. V was cut by 4 bases and J by 8 bases, with 9 bases left in between. This CDR3 contains 11 residues. This CDR3 is CASSPLREAFF. The CDR3 coding sequence is TGTGCCAGCAGCCCGCTCCGCGAAGCTTTCTTT.

V usage is TRBV4-1 and J usage is TRBJ1-5; D is unresolved. The ends were cut back, 0 bases at V and 5 bases at J, with 11 bases in the middle. The V gene's germline CDR1 is MGHRA and CDR2 YSYEKL. The CDR3 has 15 residues. The CDR3 protein is CASSQDVASYQPQHF. The CDR3 nucleotides read TGCGCCAGCAGCCAAGACGTAGCCAGTTATCAGCCCCAGCATTTT.

The rearrangement links TRBV19 to TRBJ1-2; D remains unclear. V lost 6 bases to trimming and J lost 8 bases, with 10 bases between them. The CDR3 has 11 amino acids. Germline V gene lookup returns CDR1 LNHDA and CDR2 SQIVND (reference sequence). CDR3 coding DNA: TGTGCCAGTAGAGGGATCGGAGGCTACACCTTC. It translates to CASRGIGGYTF. Full variable domain (remainder filled in from reference TRBV19 and TRBJ1-2): DGGITQSPKYLFRKEGQNVTLSCEQNLNHDAMYWYRQDPGQGLRLIYYSQIVNDFQKGDIAEGYSVSREKKESFPLTVTSAQKNPTAFYLCASRGIGGYTFGSGTRLTVV.

The chain has TRBV5-1 and TRBJ2-7, with TRBD2 matching 12 bases. The CDR3 runs to 14 residues. CDR1 and CDR2 from the germline V gene are SGHRS and YFSETQ. V lost 4 bases to trimming and J lost 7 bases; unmatched junction nucleotides: 6. The CDR3 sequence: CASSRLAGAEEQYF. The CDR3 region has the DNA TGCGCCAGCAGCAGACTAGCGGGAGCGGAAGAGCAGTACTTC.